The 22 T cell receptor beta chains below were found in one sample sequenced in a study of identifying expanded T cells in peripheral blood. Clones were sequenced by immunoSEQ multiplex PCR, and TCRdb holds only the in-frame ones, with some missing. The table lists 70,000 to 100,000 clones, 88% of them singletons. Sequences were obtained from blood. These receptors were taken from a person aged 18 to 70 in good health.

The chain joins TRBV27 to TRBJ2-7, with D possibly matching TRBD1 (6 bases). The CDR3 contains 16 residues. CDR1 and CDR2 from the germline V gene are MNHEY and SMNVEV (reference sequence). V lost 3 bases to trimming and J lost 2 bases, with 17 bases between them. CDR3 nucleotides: TGTGCCAGCAGTTTGGGATGGGACAAGCTCGCCTACGAGCAGTACTTC. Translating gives CASSLGWDKLAYEQYF.

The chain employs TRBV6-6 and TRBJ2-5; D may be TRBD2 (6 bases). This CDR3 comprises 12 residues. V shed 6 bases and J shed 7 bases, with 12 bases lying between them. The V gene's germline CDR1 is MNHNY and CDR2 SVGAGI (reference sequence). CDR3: CASSKGAGTQYF. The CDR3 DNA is TGTGCCAGCAGCAAGGGAGCGGGGACCCAGTACTTC.

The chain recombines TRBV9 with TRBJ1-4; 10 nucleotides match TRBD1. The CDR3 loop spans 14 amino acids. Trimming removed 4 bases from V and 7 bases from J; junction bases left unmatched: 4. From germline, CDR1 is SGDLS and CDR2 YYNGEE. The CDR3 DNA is TGTGCCAGCAGCCGCGACAGGGGGCTTGAAAAACTGTTTTTT. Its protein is CASSRDRGLEKLFF.

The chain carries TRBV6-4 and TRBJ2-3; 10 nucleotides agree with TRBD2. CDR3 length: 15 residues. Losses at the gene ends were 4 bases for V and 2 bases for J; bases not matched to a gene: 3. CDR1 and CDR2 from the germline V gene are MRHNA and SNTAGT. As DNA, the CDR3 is TGTGCCAGCAGTGCCGGGACTAGCGACACAGATACGCAGTATTTT. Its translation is CASSAGTSDTDTQYF.

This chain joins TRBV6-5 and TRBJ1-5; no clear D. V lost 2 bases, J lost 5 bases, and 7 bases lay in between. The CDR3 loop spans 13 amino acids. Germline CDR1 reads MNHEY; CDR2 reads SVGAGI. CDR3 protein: CASSYTEHQPQHF. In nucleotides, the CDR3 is TGTGCCAGCAGTTACACGGAGCATCAGCCCCAGCATTTT.

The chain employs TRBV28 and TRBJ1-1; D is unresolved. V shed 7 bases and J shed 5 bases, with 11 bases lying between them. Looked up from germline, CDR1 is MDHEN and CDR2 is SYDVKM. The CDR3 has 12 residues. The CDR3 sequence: CASTPGWTEAFF. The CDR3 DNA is TGTGCCAGCACCCCCGGCTGGACTGAAGCTTTCTTT.

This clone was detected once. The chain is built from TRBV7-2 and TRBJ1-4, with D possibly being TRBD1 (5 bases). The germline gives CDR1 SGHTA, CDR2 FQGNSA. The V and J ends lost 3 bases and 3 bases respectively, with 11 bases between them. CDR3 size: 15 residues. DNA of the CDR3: TGTGCCAGCAGCTTTCGGGGCGGGCCTAATGAAAAACTGTTTTTT. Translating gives CASSFRGGPNEKLFF.

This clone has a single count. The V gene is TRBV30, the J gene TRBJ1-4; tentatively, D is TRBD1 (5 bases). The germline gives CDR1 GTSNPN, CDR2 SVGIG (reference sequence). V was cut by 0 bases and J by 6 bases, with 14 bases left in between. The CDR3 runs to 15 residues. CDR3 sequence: CAWSVPGAEDEKLFF. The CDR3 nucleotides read TGTGCCTGGAGTGTACCCGGGGCGGAGGATGAAAAACTGTTTTTT.

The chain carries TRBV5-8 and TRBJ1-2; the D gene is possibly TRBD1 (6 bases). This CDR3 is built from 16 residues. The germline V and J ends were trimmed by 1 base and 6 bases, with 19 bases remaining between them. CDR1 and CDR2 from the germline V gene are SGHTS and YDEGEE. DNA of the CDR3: TGTGCCAGCAGCTTGATTGGGGGCGCGAACTTTAATGGCTACACCTTC. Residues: CASSLIGGANFNGYTF.

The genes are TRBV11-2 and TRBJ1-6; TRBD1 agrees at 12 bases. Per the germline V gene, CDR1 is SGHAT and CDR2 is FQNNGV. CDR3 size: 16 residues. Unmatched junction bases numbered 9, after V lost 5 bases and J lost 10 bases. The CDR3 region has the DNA TGTGCCAGCAGCGCCGGGACAGGGGGCGCGAGGTCACCCCTCCACTTT. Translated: CASSAGTGGARSPLHF.

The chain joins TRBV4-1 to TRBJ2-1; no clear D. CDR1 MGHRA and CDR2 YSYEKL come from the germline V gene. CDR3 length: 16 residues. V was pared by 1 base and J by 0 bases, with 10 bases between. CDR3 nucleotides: TGCGCCAGCAGCCAAGTCGACTTAGTCTCCTACAATGAGCAGTTCTTC. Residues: CASSQVDLVSYNEQFF.

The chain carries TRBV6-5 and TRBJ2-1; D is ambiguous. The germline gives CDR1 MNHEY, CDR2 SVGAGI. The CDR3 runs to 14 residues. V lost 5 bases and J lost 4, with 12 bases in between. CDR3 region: CASSASRQYNEQFF. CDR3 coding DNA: TGTGCCAGCAGTGCCTCACGGCAATACAATGAGCAGTTCTTC.

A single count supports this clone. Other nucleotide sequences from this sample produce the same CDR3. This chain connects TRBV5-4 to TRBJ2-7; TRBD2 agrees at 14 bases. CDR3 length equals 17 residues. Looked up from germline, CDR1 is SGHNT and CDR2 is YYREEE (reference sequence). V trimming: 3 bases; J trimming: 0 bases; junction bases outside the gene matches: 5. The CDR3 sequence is CASSWGLAGAASYEQYF. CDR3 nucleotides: TGTGCCAGCAGCTGGGGACTAGCGGGGGCTGCCTCCTACGAGCAGTACTTC.

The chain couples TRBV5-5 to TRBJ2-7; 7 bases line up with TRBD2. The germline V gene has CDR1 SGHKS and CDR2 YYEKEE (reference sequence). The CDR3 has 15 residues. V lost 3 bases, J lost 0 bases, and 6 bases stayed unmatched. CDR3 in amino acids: CASSYTGGSSYEQYF. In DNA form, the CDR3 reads TGTGCCAGCAGCTACACGGGGGGAAGCTCCTACGAGCAGTACTTC.

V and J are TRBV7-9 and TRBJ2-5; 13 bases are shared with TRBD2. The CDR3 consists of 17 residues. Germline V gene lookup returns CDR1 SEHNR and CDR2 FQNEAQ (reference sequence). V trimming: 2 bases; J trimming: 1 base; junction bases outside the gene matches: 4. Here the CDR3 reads CASSLLTSGRIQETQYF. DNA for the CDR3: TGTGCCAGCAGCTTATTGACTAGCGGGAGGATCCAAGAGACCCAGTACTTC.

Here the CDR3 reads CASRSSRGTIGEKLFF. The CDR3, as DNA: TGTGCCAGCAGGAGTTCCAGGGGAACTATCGGGGAAAAACTGTTTTTT. The chain joins TRBV5-6 to TRBJ1-4, with D possibly TRBD1 on 6 matching bases. V was cut by 5 bases and J by 8 bases, with 22 bases left in between. The CDR3 sequence is 16 residues long. CDR1 and CDR2 from the germline V gene are SGHDT and YYEEEE.

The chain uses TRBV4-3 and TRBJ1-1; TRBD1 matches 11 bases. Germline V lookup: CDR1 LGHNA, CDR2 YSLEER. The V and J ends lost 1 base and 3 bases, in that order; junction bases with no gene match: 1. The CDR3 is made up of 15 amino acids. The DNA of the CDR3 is TGCGCCAGCAGCCAAGGGACAGGGGGCCACACTGAAGCTTTCTTT. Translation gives CASSQGTGGHTEAFF.

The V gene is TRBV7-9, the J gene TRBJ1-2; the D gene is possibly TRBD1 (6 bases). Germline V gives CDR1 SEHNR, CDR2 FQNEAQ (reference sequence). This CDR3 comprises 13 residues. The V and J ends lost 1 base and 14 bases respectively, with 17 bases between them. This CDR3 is CASSLEDSRRWTF. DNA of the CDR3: TGTGCCAGCAGCTTAGAGGACAGCCGCAGGTGGACCTTC.

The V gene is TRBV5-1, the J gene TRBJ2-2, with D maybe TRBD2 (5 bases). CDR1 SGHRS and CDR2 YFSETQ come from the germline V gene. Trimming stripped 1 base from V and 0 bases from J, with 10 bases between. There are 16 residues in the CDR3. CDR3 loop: CASSLIGVPNTGELFF. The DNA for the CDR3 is TGCGCCAGCAGCTTGATCGGGGTCCCGAACACCGGGGAGCTGTTTTTT.

CDR3 bases: TGTGCCAGCAGTGAAGTACGGGACAGGCACACGTCTGGAAACACCATATATTTT. Protein sequence: CASSEVRDRHTSGNTIYF. V is TRBV6-1 and J is TRBJ1-3, with 8 bases lining up with TRBD1. CDR1 and CDR2 from the germline V gene are MNHNS and SASEGT. Losses at the gene ends were 1 base for V and 1 base for J; bases not matched to a gene: 9. CDR3 length: 18 amino acids.

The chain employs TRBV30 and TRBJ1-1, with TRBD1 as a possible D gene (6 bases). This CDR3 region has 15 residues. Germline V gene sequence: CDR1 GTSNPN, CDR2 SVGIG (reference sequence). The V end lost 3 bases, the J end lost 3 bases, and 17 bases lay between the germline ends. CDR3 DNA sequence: TGTGCCTGGAGGGAGGGGGGCGTCTGGCACACTGAAGCTTTCTTT. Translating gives CAWREGGVWHTEAFF.

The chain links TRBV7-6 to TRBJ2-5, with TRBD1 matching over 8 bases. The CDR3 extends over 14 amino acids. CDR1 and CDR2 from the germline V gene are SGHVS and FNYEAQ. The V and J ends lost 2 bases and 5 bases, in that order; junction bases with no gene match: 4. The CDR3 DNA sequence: TGTGCCAGCAGCTTAATGCAGGGGGCTGAGACCCAGTACTTC. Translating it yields CASSLMQGAETQYF.